The present entry profiles one T cell receptor beta chain with its context. These data come from a study of CD8 T cells in Susac syndrome. The individuals used as controls were healthy donors who had been matched for both age and sex. Random hexamers were used to reverse transcribe roughly 0.5 to 1 ug of RNA. Using its own MiXCR run on the immunoSEQ multiplex PCR reads, TCRdb lists one record per CDR3 protein. The sample yields roughly 150,000 distinct CDR3 sequences, around 90% seen once. Germline trimming cut 0 bases from V and 8 bases from J; bases unmatched to any gene: 10. The CDR3 loop spans 16 amino acids. From germline, CDR1 is SGHRS and CDR2 YFSETQ.

This TCR derives from a human donor in good health. The sequenced material came from CD4+ T cells from PBMCs. The J gene is TRBJ2-1, the V gene TRBV5-1, with 8 bases fitting TRBD2. CDR3 DNA sequence: TGCGCCAGCAGCTTGGGCTCGGGGGGGGCTTTGGATGAGCAGTTCTTC. Its protein is CASSLGSGGALDEQFF.